The 27 T cell receptor beta chains below were found in one sample sequenced in a study of blood T cells in healthy people across ages. Using a J-beta primer mix together with a sample-barcoded 5' primer, a second PCR was run for about 6 to 11 cycles. TCRdb processed the 5' RACE reads anew with MiXCR; each CDR3 protein has one entry. Among fewer than 900,000 distinct CDR3 sequences listed, 49% were seen once. Sequencing was performed on blood. The receptors here all came from an older woman in good health.

This clonotype was picked up one time. The chain is built from TRBV4-3 and TRBJ1-4; 9 positions agree with TRBD1. V gave up 6 bases and J gave up 8 bases; unmatched junction bases: 10. The CDR3 runs to 15 residues. Germline CDR1 and CDR2: LGHNA and YSLEER. Here the CDR3 reads CASRPKQGAGEKLFF. The DNA of the CDR3 is TGCGCCAGCAGACCCAAACAGGGGGCTGGAGAAAAACTGTTTTTT.

The chain has TRBV3-1 and TRBJ2-7; 7 bases are a match to TRBD2. The V segment lost 1 base and the J segment 4 bases; nucleotides outside the gene matches: 7. The CDR3 runs to 15 residues. Germline V gene lookup returns CDR1 LGHDT and CDR2 YNNKEL (reference sequence). In DNA form, the CDR3 reads TGTGCCAGCAGCCAAGGAAGCGGGGTACGGTACGAGCAGTACTTC. This codes for CASSQGSGVRYEQYF.

The chain joins TRBV3-1 to TRBJ1-6; possible D gene TRBD1, 5 bases. V shed 0 bases and J shed 6 bases, with 12 bases lying between them. The germline V gene has CDR1 LGHDT and CDR2 YNNKEL (reference sequence). The CDR3 has 16 residues. In DNA, the CDR3 is TGTGCCAGCAGCCAAGATCTCAGGGCAGCTAATTCACCCCTCCACTTT. It specifies CASSQDLRAANSPLHF.

The chain combines TRBV7-2 with TRBJ2-1, with D uncertain. The CDR3 has 15 residues. CDR1 is SGHTA and CDR2 is FQGNSA in the germline V gene. Trimming stripped 5 bases from V and 0 bases from J, with 11 bases between. The DNA of the CDR3 is TGTGCCAGCAGCCCCCAGCGTATCTCCTACAATGAGCAGTTCTTC. It specifies CASSPQRISYNEQFF.

The J gene is TRBJ2-4, the V gene TRBV27; 11 bases match TRBD1. Germline-derived CDR1 and CDR2 are MNHEY and SMNVEV (reference sequence). This CDR3 contains 17 residues. V was clipped by 6 bases and J by 5 bases; unmatched bases: 12. Written as DNA, the CDR3 is TGTGCCAGCAGAGAGCTGGGTCCGGGACAGGGGGAAAACATTCAGTACTTC. Translating it yields CASRELGPGQGENIQYF.

The chain's CDR3 is CASSSHPGTRYNEQFF. CDR3 in DNA: TGTGCCAGCAGCTCGCACCCCGGGACTAGGTACAATGAGCAGTTCTTC. This sequence joins TRBV7-3 and TRBJ2-1; 8 bases agree with TRBD2. J was trimmed by 4 bases and V by 4 bases; bases with no gene match: 9. Germline V lookup: CDR1 SGHTA, CDR2 FQGTGA. This CDR3 comprises 16 residues.

This chain joins TRBV12-3 or TRBV12-4 and TRBJ2-5, with 7 bases lining up with TRBD1. The CDR3 has 15 amino acids. Trimming removed 6 bases from V and 2 bases from J; junction bases left unmatched: 9. The CDR3 region has the DNA TGTGCCAGCAGCAACCCGGGACAGAGTCAAGAGACCCAGTACTTC. Protein: CASSNPGQSQETQYF.

In this sample, this clonotype turned up a few times. This sequence joins TRBV10-3 and TRBJ2-7, with 14 bases identical to TRBD2. J was trimmed by 6 bases and V by 8 bases; bases with no gene match: 0. The CDR3 runs 12 residues. Germline CDR1 ENHRY, CDR2 SYGVKD. CDR3 nucleotide sequence: TGTGCCATCGGACTAGCGGGAGGCGAGCAGTACTTC. Protein sequence: CAIGLAGGEQYF.

This clonotype has more than one count but fewer than ten. V and J are TRBV9 and TRBJ2-5; D may be TRBD1 or TRBD2 (5 bases each). The CDR3 is 17 amino acids. CDR1 SGDLS and CDR2 YYNGEE come from the germline V gene. V lost 0 bases and J lost 3, with 18 bases in between. The CDR3 sequence is CASSVGGRDHVEETQYF. CDR3 DNA: TGTGCCAGCAGCGTAGGGGGCCGGGACCACGTCGAAGAGACCCAGTACTTC.

V is TRBV5-1 and J is TRBJ2-3; 9 positions agree with TRBD2. Germline V lookup: CDR1 SGHRS, CDR2 YFSETQ. The CDR3 is 13 amino acids. Trimming took 7 bases from V and 4 from J; bases not matched to a gene: 4. The CDR3 DNA is TGCGCCAGCGCTAGCGGGACGGCAGATACGCAGTATTTT. It is translated as CASASGTADTQYF.

The chain joins TRBV6-2 or TRBV6-3 to TRBJ2-1; 11 positions match TRBD2. The CDR3 extends over 16 amino acids. The J segment lost 6 bases and the V segment lost 4 bases, leaving 8 bases of the junction unmatched. Germline CDR1 and CDR2: MNHEY and SVGEGT. This CDR3 is CASSSWTSGRPNEQFF. In nucleotides, the CDR3 is TGTGCCAGCAGTTCCTGGACTAGCGGGCGACCCAATGAGCAGTTCTTC.

This clonotype came up many times. V is TRBV12-3 or TRBV12-4 and J is TRBJ2-7; D call uncertain. V lost 6 bases and J 2 bases, leaving 17 bases between the germline ends. This CDR3 spans 15 amino acids. CDR3 sequence (DNA): TGTGCCAGCAGCCCTATCGCGGAATCCCCCTACGAGCAGTACTTC. Amino acid sequence: CASSPIAESPYEQYF.

Comments on this clonotype: The junction departs from the called germline gene at one end, perhaps through a read error. The V call is TRBV6-2 or TRBV6-3, the J call TRBJ2-1; weak D call: TRBD2 (6 bases). Germline V gene lookup returns CDR1 MNHEY and CDR2 SVGEGT. The CDR3 has 14 residues. CDR3 nucleotide sequence: TGTGCCAGCAGGGACCGGGACTCCAACAATGAGCAGTTCTTC. It is translated as CASRDRDSNNEQFF.

This clonotype came up a few times. The CDR3 sequence: CSASPAAGKLMETQYF. As DNA, the CDR3 is TGCAGTGCCTCCCCCGCAGCGGGAAAGCTGATGGAGACCCAGTACTTC. The rearrangement joins TRBV20-1 to TRBJ2-5, with 7 bases identical to TRBD2. Germline V lookup: CDR1 DFQATT, CDR2 SNEGSKA (reference sequence). The CDR3 is 16 amino acids. Losses at the gene ends were 6 bases for V and 5 bases for J; bases not matched to a gene: 18.

The chain links TRBV20-1 to TRBJ2-1; 9 nucleotides agree with TRBD2. With 5 bases clipped from V and 5 bases from J, the junction kept 10 bases outside the gene matches. Germline values: CDR1 DFQATT, CDR2 SNEGSKA (reference sequence). The CDR3 length is 15 residues. The chain's CDR3 is CSAVDSGSVHNEQFF. Written as DNA, the CDR3 is TGCAGTGCTGTCGATAGCGGGAGCGTCCACAATGAGCAGTTCTTC.

The J gene is TRBJ2-1, the V gene TRBV29-1; D may be TRBD1 (7 bases). Trimming cost V 7 bases and J 3 bases, with 10 bases left between them. There are 12 residues in the CDR3. Per germline, CDR1 SQVTM and CDR2 ANQGSEA. DNA for the CDR3: TGCAGCGGCCAGGGGGGCTACAATGAGCAGTTCTTC. This sequence encodes CSGQGGYNEQFF.

This chain connects TRBV2 to TRBJ2-1, with D tentatively TRBD2 (5 bases). CDR3 length: 14 amino acids. Germline CDR1 SNHLY, CDR2 FYNNEI. Trimming took off 6 bases at V and 2 bases at J, with 11 bases between the two ends. CDR3 loop: CASREDQPYNEQFF. In DNA form, the CDR3 reads TGTGCCAGCAGGGAGGACCAGCCCTACAATGAGCAGTTCTTC.

For this clonotype: Its ends do not fully match the called genes, so a read error is possible. This chain connects TRBV6-6 to TRBJ2-3, with D uncertain. Germline V CDR1 and CDR2: MNHNY, SVGAGI (reference sequence). This CDR3 has 12 amino acids. CDR3 sequence (DNA): TGTGCCAGCAGTTACGTAGGAGATATGCAGTATTTT. Amino acid sequence: CASSYVGDMQYF.

The rearrangement joins TRBV24-1 to TRBJ2-7; D is perhaps TRBD2 (5 bases). This CDR3 has 21 amino acids. Trimming cost V 0 bases and J 5 bases, with 31 bases left between them. Germline lookup yields CDR1 KGHDR and CDR2 SFDVKD. The CDR3 loop reads CATSDLLFVRHQVPGSHEQYF. CDR3 in DNA: TGTGCCACCAGTGATTTGCTATTTGTTCGGCATCAAGTGCCGGGGTCCCACGAGCAGTACTTC.

Regarding this clonotype: The conserved closing phenylalanine or tryptophan is absent in this CDR3, likely reflecting a read error. The rearrangement uses TRBV29-1 and TRBJ2-5; a possible D gene is TRBD2 (5 bases). CDR3 length: 13 amino acids. Germline CDR1 and CDR2: SQVTM and ANQGSEA. V shed 7 bases and J shed 2 bases, with 14 bases lying between them. The CDR3 DNA reads as TGCAGCGCCGCCCGGGGTTCACAAGAGACCCAGTACCTC. This translates into CSAARGSQETQYL.

The chain recombines TRBV6-2 or TRBV6-3 with TRBJ1-1, with 9 bases that match TRBD1. CDR3 length equals 15 residues. J gave up 4 bases and V 3 bases, and 6 bases lay outside the gene matches. Germline CDR1 and CDR2: MNHEY and SVGEGT. This CDR3 is CASSYQGTGFTEAFF. The CDR3 bases are TGTGCCAGCAGTTATCAAGGGACAGGGTTCACTGAAGCTTTCTTT.

The J gene is TRBJ2-5, the V gene TRBV7-9, with D perhaps matching TRBD1 (5 bases). Trimming took off 5 bases at V and 7 bases at J, with 14 bases between the two ends. This CDR3 comprises 13 residues. Germline V gene sequence: CDR1 SEHNR, CDR2 FQNEAQ (reference sequence). CDR3 sequence: CASSQDMTGTQYF. The DNA for the CDR3 is TGTGCCAGCAGCCAGGACATGACCGGGACCCAGTACTTC.

This clonotype occurred many times. This sequence joins TRBV12-3 or TRBV12-4 and TRBJ2-1; D is unresolved. V shed 7 bases and J shed 2 bases, with 12 bases lying between them. The CDR3 has 14 residues. The DNA for the CDR3 is TGTGCCAGCATTCCCTCATTGCCCTACAATGAGCAGTTCTTC. Translated, it gives CASIPSLPYNEQFF.

V usage is TRBV20-1 and J usage is TRBJ2-7; D may be TRBD1 (5 bases). V gave up 3 bases and J gave up 4 bases, with 13 bases separating them. Germline V gives CDR1 DFQATT, CDR2 SNEGSKA (reference sequence). The CDR3 is 13 amino acids. The CDR3 DNA reads as TGCAGTGCTAGTCAGGGTTCTGAATACGAGCAGTACTTC. It encodes CSASQGSEYEQYF.

This clonotype was observed a few times. The chain employs TRBV30 and TRBJ2-3, with D maybe TRBD2 (5 bases). CDR1 and CDR2 (germline): GTSNPN, SVGIG (reference sequence). The CDR3 consists of 15 residues. Trimming pared 0 bases from V and 4 bases from J, leaving 14 bases between. This CDR3 is CAWSVGGRTADTQYF. The CDR3 DNA reads as TGTGCCTGGAGTGTAGGTGGGAGAACCGCAGATACGCAGTATTTT.

V and J are TRBV4-2 and TRBJ2-2, with no clear D. V lost 1 base, J lost 7 bases, and 16 bases lay in between. The germline CDR1 and CDR2 sequences are LGHNA and YNFKEQ. This CDR3 region has 16 residues. CDR3 residues: CASSQVTLGFGGELFF. The CDR3 coding sequence is TGTGCCAGCAGCCAAGTTACTTTAGGGTTTGGCGGGGAGCTGTTTTTT.

The chain combines TRBV6-2 or TRBV6-3 with TRBJ2-5, with 13 bases matching TRBD2. Looked up from germline, CDR1 is MNHEY and CDR2 is SVGEGT. The CDR3 loop spans 18 amino acids. The V gene end was trimmed by 5 bases and the J gene end by 11 bases; junction bases not matched to a gene: 20. The CDR3: CASSPWTSGRRGDNEQYF. CDR3 in DNA: TGTGCCAGCAGTCCCTGGACTAGCGGGAGAAGAGGGGACAATGAGCAGTACTTC.